A selection of T cell receptor beta chains follows, all from one sample in a study of OX40 agonist ivuxolimab in advanced cancers. This table comes from immunoSEQ multiplex PCR, and its TCRdb copy is limited to in-frame clones, with some not included. The sample has about 26,000 clones; approximately 83% are singletons. The sample was CD4+ or CD8+ T cells sorted from blood, taken in a trial of the OX40 agonist ivuxolimab. All receptors derive from an adult with an advanced solid tumor such as melanoma, head and neck, liver or kidney cancer. Each CDR3 is given with its conserved first and last residue. D genes are given only for firm matches. Rows give clone size only sometimes, using once, few, many, or a class for an expanded clone.

TRBV6-1	NA	NA	TRBJ1-5	TGTGCCAGCAGCTCCGGGAGGCAGCCCCAGCATTTT	CASSSGRQPQHF
TRBV6-4	NA	TRBD1	TRBJ1-2	TGTGCCAGCAGTGAAACAGGGGATGGGGCCCTTTCCTATGGCTACACCTTC	CASSETGDGALSYGYTF
TRBV7-9	medium-sized	NA	TRBJ1-2	TGTGCCAGCAGCCCAGGCCAGGGGGGCTACACCTTC	CASSPGQGGYTF
TRBV2	few	NA	TRBJ1-1	TGTGCCAGCAGCTGGACCAGTAACATGAACACTGAAGCTTTCTTT	CASSWTSNMNTEAFF
TRBV19	NA	NA	TRBJ1-5	TGTGCCACCCGACAGGGCAATCAGCCCCAGCATTTT	CATRQGNQPQHF
TRBV10-3	NA	NA	TRBJ1-1	TGTGCCATCAGTGAGTCAGGGTTGGGAACTGAAGCTTTCTTT	CAISESGLGTEAFF
TRBV29-1	NA	NA	TRBJ2-1	TGCAGCGTTGACGGGTTATCCTACAATGAGCAGTTCTTC	CSVDGLSYNEQFF
TRBV2	NA	NA	TRBJ2-1	TGTGCCAGCAACGAACGGTGGAATGAGCAGTTCTTC	CASNERWNEQFF
TRBV4-1	NA	TRBD1	TRBJ1-6	TGCGCCAGCAGCTCCTACAGGGGTGGAAGATCACCCCTCCACTTT	CASSSYRGGRSPLHF
TRBV6-1	few	NA	TRBJ1-3	TGTGCCAGCAGTGAACGAGGGTCTGGAAACACCATATATTTT	CASSERGSGNTIYF
TRBV6-1	NA	NA	TRBJ2-5	TGTGCCAGCAGTGATTCCGCCGGGAAGACCCAGTACTTC	CASSDSAGKTQYF
TRBV27	NA	NA	TRBJ2-1	TGTGCCAGCAGTCTAGAGCCCGGGACGCATGAGCAGTTCTTC	CASSLEPGTHEQFF
TRBV6-1	NA	NA	TRBJ1-5	TGTGCCAGCAGTGAATGGGGTTTAGTTCAGCCCCAGCATTTT	CASSEWGLVQPQHF
TRBV10-1	NA	NA	TRBJ2-1	TGCGCCAGCAGTGTTGCCGTTTACAATGAGCAGTTCTTC	CASSVAVYNEQFF
TRBV10-1	NA	TRBD2	TRBJ2-2	TGCGCCAGCAGTGCCCTAGCGGGGTATACCGGGGAGCTGTTTTTT	CASSALAGYTGELFF
TRBV12-5	NA	NA	TRBJ2-2	TGTGCTAGTGGTTTGGTACGGGAGACCGGGGAGCTGTTTTTT	CASGLVRETGELFF